The 13 T cell receptor beta chains reported below all come from one sample, sequenced in a study of shared clonotypes between healthy human individuals. The table came from immunoSEQ multiplex PCR; TCRdb's copy has only in-frame clones and leaves some out. The top ten clones hold around 16% of a sample with about 320,000 clones, about nine tenths of them seen once. The sequencing input was memory CD8+ T cells sorted from blood. The subset was: CD45RO+ cells pooled with CCR7-negative TemRA cells. Source of these receptors: a man aged 18 to 29 in good health.

The genes are TRBV2 and TRBJ1-4; the D gene is possibly TRBD1 (5 bases). The CDR3 loop spans 13 amino acids. Trimming took 7 bases from V and 10 from J, leaving 16 bases between them. In germline, CDR1 is SNHLY, CDR2 FYNNEI. This CDR3 is CASTGGDPGKLFF. CDR3 bases: TGTGCCAGCACGGGGGGGGATCCAGGAAAACTGTTTTTT.

The table lists this clone with a few counts. This chain uses TRBV5-4 with TRBJ2-7; TRBD1 matches at 9 bases. Trimming at V came to 4 bases and at J to 2 bases, leaving 10 bases not matched to a gene. In germline, CDR1 is SGHNT, CDR2 YYREEE (reference sequence). This CDR3 comprises 16 residues. The CDR3 loop reads CASSPGTGSDPYEQYF. The CDR3 DNA follows: TGTGCCAGCAGCCCCGGGACAGGGAGTGACCCCTACGAGCAGTACTTC.

This chain uses TRBV27 with TRBJ2-7; 8 bases are a match to TRBD2. Germline CDR1 and CDR2: MNHEY and SMNVEV (reference sequence). The trim removed 5 bases at V and 2 bases at J, leaving 11 bases unmatched. The CDR3 totals 16 residues. DNA for the CDR3: TGTGCCAGCAGTCCCTCGGGAGGGGAACGTACCTACGAGCAGTACTTC. Protein: CASSPSGGERTYEQYF.

This clone was detected once. This chain joins TRBV27 and TRBJ2-7; possibly TRBD1 for D (5 bases). The germline CDR1 and CDR2 sequences are MNHEY and SMNVEV (reference sequence). The CDR3 extends over 13 amino acids. Trimming shortened V by 3 bases and J by 3 bases, and 9 bases separated the two germline ends. CDR3 sequence (DNA): TGTGCCAGCAGTTTTGGCAGGGACTACGAGCAGTACTTC. Translated, it gives CASSFGRDYEQYF.

Concerning this clone: Other DNA sequences from this sample encode an identical CDR3 as well. The chain links TRBV6-1 to TRBJ1-6; TRBD1 matches at 9 bases. Trimming removed 7 bases from V and 7 bases from J; junction bases left unmatched: 2. Germline lookup yields CDR1 MNHNS and CDR2 SASEGT. CDR3 length equals 13 residues. The CDR3 DNA is TGTGCCAGCACCGGACAGGGGAATTCACCCCTCCACTTT. Its translation is CASTGQGNSPLHF.

The chain recombines TRBV28 with TRBJ2-7; 9 bases are a match to TRBD1. The ends lost 6 bases at V and 0 bases at J; junction bases unmatched: 12. The germline CDR1 and CDR2 sequences are MDHEN and SYDVKM. CDR3 length equals 17 residues. CDR3 nucleotide sequence: TGTGCCAGCAGCCACCCCCCCCGGACAGGGGCCTCCTACGAGCAGTACTTC. Translating gives CASSHPPRTGASYEQYF.

The chain combines TRBV6-5 with TRBJ2-5; D not certain. Germline V gene sequence: CDR1 MNHEY, CDR2 SVGAGI. V was cut by 7 bases and J by 5 bases, with 14 bases left in between. The CDR3 spans 13 residues. CDR3 DNA sequence: TGTGCCAGCATCGACCCACCGAGCGAGACCCAGTACTTC. It is translated as CASIDPPSETQYF.

The J gene is TRBJ2-7, the V gene TRBV5-4, with TRBD2 matching 9 bases. The junction had 2 bases not matched to a gene; V was cut back by 2 bases and J by 2 bases. Germline V gene lookup returns CDR1 SGHNT and CDR2 YYREEE (reference sequence). The CDR3 runs to 14 residues. In DNA, the CDR3 is TGTGCCAGCAGCTTTAGCGGGGGTGCCTACGAGCAGTACTTC. It is translated as CASSFSGGAYEQYF.

The count of this clone is one. The chain joins TRBV27 to TRBJ1-1; no clear D gene. Looked up from germline, CDR1 is MNHEY and CDR2 is SMNVEV (reference sequence). The CDR3 covers 15 residues. Trimming cost V 2 bases and J 1 base, with 11 bases left between them. This CDR3 reads CASSLTPHGNTEAFF. CDR3 coding DNA: TGTGCCAGCAGTTTAACCCCTCATGGGAACACTGAAGCTTTCTTT.

The chain carries TRBV10-2 and TRBJ2-5; a weak D match, TRBD1 (6 bases). Germline CDR1 WSHSY, CDR2 SAAADI. V lost 2 bases, J lost 5 bases, and 15 bases lay in between. The CDR3 is 15 residues long. CDR3 loop: CASSERDILIETQYF. The CDR3 region has the DNA TGCGCCAGCAGTGAGCGGGACATCTTAATTGAGACCCAGTACTTC.

The chain uses TRBV5-1 and TRBJ1-1; the D is unclear. The germline CDR1 and CDR2 sequences are SGHRS and YFSETQ. The V end lost 0 bases, the J end lost 2 bases, and 5 bases lay between the germline ends. CDR3 length equals 13 residues. CDR3 protein: CASSLEQNTEAFF. CDR3 DNA sequence: TGCGCCAGCAGCTTGGAACAAAACACTGAAGCTTTCTTT.

This chain joins TRBV11-2 and TRBJ2-7; a weak D match, TRBD2 (5 bases). Trimming left V 0 bases short and J 2 bases short, with 17 bases between. The CDR3 is 17 amino acids. Germline-derived CDR1 and CDR2 are SGHAT and FQNNGV. The CDR3 loop reads CASSLDFSAFSAYEQYF. The CDR3 DNA follows: TGTGCCAGCAGCTTAGATTTTAGCGCTTTTAGTGCCTACGAGCAGTACTTC.

This clone was found once. This chain joins TRBV2 and TRBJ2-7, with no clear D. The CDR3 has 12 amino acids. V lost 3 bases and J lost 6, with 9 bases in between. Germline CDR1 reads SNHLY; CDR2 reads FYNNEI. DNA of the CDR3: TGTGCCAGCAGTGAGACTCGGGCCGAGCAGTACTTC. This sequence encodes CASSETRAEQYF.